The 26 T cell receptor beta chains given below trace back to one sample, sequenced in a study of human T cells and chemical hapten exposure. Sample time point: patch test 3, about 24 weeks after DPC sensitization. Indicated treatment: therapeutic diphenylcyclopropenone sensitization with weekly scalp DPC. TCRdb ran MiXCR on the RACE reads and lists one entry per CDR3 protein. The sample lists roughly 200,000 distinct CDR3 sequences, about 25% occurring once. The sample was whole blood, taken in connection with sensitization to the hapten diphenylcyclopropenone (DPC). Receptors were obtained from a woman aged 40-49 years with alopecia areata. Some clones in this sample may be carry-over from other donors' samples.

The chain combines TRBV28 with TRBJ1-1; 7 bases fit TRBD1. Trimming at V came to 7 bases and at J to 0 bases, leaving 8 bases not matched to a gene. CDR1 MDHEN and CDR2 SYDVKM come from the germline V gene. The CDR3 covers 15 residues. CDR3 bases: TGTGCCAGCAAGGGACAGAGAACCATGAACACTGAAGCTTTCTTT. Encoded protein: CASKGQRTMNTEAFF. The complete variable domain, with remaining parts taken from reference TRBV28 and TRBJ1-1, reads DVKVTQSSRYLVKRTGEKVFLECVQDMDHENMFWYRQDPGLGLRLIYFSYDVKMKEKGDIPEGYSVSREKKERFSLILESASTNQTSMYLCASKGQRTMNTEAFFGQGTRLTVV.

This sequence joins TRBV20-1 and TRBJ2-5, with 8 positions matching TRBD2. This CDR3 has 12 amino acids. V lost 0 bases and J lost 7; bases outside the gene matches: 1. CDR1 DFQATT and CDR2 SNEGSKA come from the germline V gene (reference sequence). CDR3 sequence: CSARDRGGTQYF. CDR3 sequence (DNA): TGCAGTGCTAGAGATCGGGGGGGGACCCAGTACTTC.

The CDR3 sequence is CASRDQNNEQFF. The CDR3 DNA reads TGTGCCAGCAGGGACCAGAACAATGAGCAGTTCTTC. J is TRBJ2-1 and V is TRBV4-2; D is ambiguous. The CDR3 has 12 residues. Germline V gene sequence: CDR1 LGHNA, CDR2 YNFKEQ. V was cut by 6 bases and J by 5 bases, with 8 bases left in between.

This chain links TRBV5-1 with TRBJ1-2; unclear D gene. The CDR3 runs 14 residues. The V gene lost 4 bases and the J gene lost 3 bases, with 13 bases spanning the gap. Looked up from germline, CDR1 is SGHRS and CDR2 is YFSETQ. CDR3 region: CASSPQGPDYGYTF. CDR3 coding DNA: TGCGCCAGCAGCCCCCAAGGACCCGACTATGGCTACACCTTC.

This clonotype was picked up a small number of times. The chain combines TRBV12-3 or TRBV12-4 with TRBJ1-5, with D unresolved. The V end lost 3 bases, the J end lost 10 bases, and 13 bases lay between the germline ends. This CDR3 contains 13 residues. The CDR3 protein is CASSFGRNAPQHF. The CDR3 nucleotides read TGTGCCAGCAGTTTTGGCAGAAACGCTCCCCAGCATTTT.

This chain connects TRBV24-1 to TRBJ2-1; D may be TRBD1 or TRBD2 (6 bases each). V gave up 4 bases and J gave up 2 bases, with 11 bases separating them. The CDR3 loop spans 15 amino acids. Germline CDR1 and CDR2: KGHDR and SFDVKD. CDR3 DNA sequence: TGTGCCACCAGTGAGGGGGGCTCTACCTACAATGAGCAGTTCTTC. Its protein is CATSEGGSTYNEQFF.

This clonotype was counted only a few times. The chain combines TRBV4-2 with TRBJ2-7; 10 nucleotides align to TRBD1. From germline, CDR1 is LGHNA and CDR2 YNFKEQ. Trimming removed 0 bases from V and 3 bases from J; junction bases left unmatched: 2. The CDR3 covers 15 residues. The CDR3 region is CASSQEGTGVYEQYF. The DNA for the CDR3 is TGTGCCAGCAGCCAAGAGGGGACAGGGGTCTACGAGCAGTACTTC.

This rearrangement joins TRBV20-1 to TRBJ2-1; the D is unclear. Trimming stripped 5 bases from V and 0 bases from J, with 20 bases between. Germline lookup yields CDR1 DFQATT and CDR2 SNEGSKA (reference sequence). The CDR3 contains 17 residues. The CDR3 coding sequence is TGCAGTGCTGACCCCCCGGTTGGCTCTTCCTCCTACAATGAGCAGTTCTTC. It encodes CSADPPVGSSSYNEQFF.

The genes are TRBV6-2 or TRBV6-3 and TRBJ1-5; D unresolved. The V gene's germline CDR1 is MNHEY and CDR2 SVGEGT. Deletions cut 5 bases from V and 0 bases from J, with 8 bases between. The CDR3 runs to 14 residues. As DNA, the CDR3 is TGTGCCAGCAGTGCTCAGAATAGCAATCAGCCCCAGCATTTT. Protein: CASSAQNSNQPQHF.

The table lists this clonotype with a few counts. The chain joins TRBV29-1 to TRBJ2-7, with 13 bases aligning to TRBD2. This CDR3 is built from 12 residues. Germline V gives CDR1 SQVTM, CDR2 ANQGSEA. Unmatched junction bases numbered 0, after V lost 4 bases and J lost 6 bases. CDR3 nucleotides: TGCAGCGTTGGACTAGCGGGAGGCGAGCAGTACTTC. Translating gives CSVGLAGGEQYF.

CDR3 region: CASSLGQGLSNQPQHF. CDR3 nucleotides: TGTGCCAGCAGCTTGGGGCAGGGATTAAGCAATCAGCCCCAGCATTTT. The chain employs TRBV5-6 and TRBJ1-5, with D possibly being TRBD1 (5 bases). Trimming removed 0 bases from V and 1 base from J, with 11 bases in between. Germline V gene lookup returns CDR1 SGHDT and CDR2 YYEEEE. This CDR3 is built from 16 residues. Full variable domain (remainder filled in from reference TRBV5-6 and TRBJ1-5): DAGVTQSPTHLIKTRGQQVTLRCSPKSGHDTVSWYQQALGQGPQFIFQYYEEEERQRGNFPDRFSGHQFPNYSSELNVNALLLGDSALYLCASSLGQGLSNQPQHFGDGTRLSIL.

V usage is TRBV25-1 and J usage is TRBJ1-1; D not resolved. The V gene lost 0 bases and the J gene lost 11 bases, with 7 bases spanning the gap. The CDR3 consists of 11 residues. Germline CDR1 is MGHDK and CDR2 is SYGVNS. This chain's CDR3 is CASSEYGVAFF. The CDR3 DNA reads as TGTGCCAGCAGTGAATACGGGGTCGCTTTCTTT.

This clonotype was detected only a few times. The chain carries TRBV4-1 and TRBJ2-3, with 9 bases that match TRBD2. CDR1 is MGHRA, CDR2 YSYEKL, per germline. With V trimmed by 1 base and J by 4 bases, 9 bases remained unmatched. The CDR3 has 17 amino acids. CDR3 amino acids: CASSQGGLARLPDTQYF. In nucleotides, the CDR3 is TGCGCCAGCAGCCAAGGGGGACTAGCTCGGCTCCCAGATACGCAGTATTTT.

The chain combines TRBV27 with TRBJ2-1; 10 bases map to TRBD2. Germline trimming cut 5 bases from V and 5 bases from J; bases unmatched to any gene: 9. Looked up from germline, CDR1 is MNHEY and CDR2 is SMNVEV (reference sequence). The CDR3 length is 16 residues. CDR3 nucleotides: TGTGCCAGCAGTCCGCGTACTAGCGGGAATAACAATGAGCAGTTCTTC. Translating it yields CASSPRTSGNNNEQFF.

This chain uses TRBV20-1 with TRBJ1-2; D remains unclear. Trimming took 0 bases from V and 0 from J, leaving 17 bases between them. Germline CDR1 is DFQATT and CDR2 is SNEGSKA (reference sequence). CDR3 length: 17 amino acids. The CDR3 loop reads CSARDPLMSAANYGYTF. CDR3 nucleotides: TGCAGTGCTAGAGATCCATTAATGTCGGCAGCTAACTATGGCTACACCTTC.

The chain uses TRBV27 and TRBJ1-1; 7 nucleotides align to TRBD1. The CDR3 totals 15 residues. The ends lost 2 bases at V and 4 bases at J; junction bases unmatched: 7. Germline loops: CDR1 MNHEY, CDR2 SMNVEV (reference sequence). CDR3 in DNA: TGTGCCAGCAGTTTACGGGGGGCAGGGGGCACTGAAGCTTTCTTT. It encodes CASSLRGAGGTEAFF.

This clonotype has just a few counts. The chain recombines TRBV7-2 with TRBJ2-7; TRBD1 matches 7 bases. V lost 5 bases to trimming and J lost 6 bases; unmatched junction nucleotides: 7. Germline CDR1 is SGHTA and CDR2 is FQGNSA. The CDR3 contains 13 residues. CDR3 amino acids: CASSPRQGAEQYF. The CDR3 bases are TGTGCCAGCAGCCCCCGACAGGGCGCCGAGCAGTACTTC.

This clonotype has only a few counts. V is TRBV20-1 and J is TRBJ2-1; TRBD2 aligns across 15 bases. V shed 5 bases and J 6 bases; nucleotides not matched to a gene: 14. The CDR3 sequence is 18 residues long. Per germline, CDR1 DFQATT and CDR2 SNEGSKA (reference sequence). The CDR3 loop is CSAPFPGTSGRLSNEQFF. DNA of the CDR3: TGCAGTGCTCCCTTTCCCGGGACTAGCGGGAGGCTCTCCAATGAGCAGTTCTTC.

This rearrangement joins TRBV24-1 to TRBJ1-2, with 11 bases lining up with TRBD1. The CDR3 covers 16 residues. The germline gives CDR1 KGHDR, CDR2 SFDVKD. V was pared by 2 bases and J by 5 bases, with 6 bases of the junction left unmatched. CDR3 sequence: CATSDWSGQGEYGYTF. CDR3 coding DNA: TGTGCCACCAGTGATTGGTCGGGACAGGGGGAATATGGCTACACCTTC.

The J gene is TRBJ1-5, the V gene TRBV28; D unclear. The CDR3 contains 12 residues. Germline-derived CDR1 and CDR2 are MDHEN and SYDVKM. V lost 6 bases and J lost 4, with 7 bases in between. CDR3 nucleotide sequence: TGTGCCAGCAGGGTGGAGAATCAGCCCCAGCATTTT. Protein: CASRVENQPQHF.

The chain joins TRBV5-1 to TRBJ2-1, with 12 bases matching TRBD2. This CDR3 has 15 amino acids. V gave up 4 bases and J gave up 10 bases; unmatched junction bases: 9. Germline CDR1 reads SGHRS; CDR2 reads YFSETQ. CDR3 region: CASSPPGTSGREQFF. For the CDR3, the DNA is TGCGCCAGCAGCCCTCCCGGGACTAGCGGGCGGGAGCAGTTCTTC.

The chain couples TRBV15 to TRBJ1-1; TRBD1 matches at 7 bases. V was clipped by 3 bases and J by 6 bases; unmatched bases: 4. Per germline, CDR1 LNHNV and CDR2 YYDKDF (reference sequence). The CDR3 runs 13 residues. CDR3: CATSRGTAAEAFF. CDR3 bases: TGTGCCACCAGCAGGGGGACAGCCGCTGAAGCTTTCTTT.

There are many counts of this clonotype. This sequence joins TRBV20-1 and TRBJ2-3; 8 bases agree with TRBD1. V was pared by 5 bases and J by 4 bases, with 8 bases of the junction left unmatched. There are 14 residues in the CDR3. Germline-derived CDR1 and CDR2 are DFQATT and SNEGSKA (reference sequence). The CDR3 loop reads CSAFMQGAADTQYF. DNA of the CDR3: TGCAGTGCTTTTATGCAGGGGGCCGCAGATACGCAGTATTTT.

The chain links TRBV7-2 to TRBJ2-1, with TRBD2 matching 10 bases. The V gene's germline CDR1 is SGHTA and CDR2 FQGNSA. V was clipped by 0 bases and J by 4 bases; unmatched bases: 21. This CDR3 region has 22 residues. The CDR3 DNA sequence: TGTGCCAGCAGCTTAGCGGGGGTCCCTAGCGGGAGTGCATACTCGCTATACAATGAGCAGTTCTTC. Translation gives CASSLAGVPSGSAYSLYNEQFF.

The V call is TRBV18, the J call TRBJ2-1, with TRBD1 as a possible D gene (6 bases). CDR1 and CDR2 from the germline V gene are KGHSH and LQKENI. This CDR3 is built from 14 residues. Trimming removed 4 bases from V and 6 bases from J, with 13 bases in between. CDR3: CASSLSGTLNEQFF. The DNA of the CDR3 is TGTGCCAGCTCACTATCCGGGACACTCAATGAGCAGTTCTTC. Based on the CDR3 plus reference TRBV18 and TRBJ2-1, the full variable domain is NAGVMQNPRHLVRRRGQEARLRCSPMKGHSHVYWYRQLPEEGLKFMVYLQKENIIDESGMPKERFSAEFPKEGPSILRIQQVVRGDSAAYFCASSLSGTLNEQFFGPGTRLTVL.

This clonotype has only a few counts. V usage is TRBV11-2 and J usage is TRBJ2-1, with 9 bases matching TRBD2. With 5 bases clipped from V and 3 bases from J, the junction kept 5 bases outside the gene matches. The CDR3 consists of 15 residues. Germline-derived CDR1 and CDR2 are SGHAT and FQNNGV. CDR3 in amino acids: CASSHAAGGYNEQFF. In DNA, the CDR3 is TGTGCCAGCAGCCATGCAGCGGGAGGCTACAATGAGCAGTTCTTC.